A selection of T cell receptor beta chains follows, all from one sample in a study of cytomegalovirus exposure and HLA in healthy donors. The protocol was immunoSEQ multiplex PCR, while the TCRdb copy is restricted to in-frame clones and leaves out a portion. The table lists more than 100,000 clones, approximately 82% of them singletons. Sequenced: PBMCs. Source of these receptors: a man aged 40-49 years in good health and CMV-seronegative. CDR3s include the opening cysteine and the closing phenylalanine or tryptophan. D genes are given only for firm matches. Expanded clones are given a class, and other clones once, few, many or no size at all.

d_call: NA
j_call: TRBJ2-7
v_call: TRBV19
clone_size: few
cdr3_aa: CASSIGAGSYEQYF
cdr3_nt: TGTGCCAGTAGTATAGGTGCGGGGTCCTACGAGCAGTACTTC

d_call: NA
j_call: TRBJ2-7
v_call: TRBV4-1
clone_size: few
cdr3_aa: CASSQEPTETSEQYF
cdr3_nt: TGCGCCAGCAGCCAAGAGCCGACAGAAACTTCCGAGCAGTACTTC

d_call: NA
j_call: TRBJ1-1
v_call: TRBV7-9
clone_size: NA
cdr3_aa: CSSSSPGGAGLDTEAFF
cdr3_nt: TGTTCCAGCAGCTCGCCGGGGGGGGCGGGTTTGGACACTGAAGCTTTCTTT

d_call: NA
j_call: TRBJ1-5
v_call: TRBV7-9
clone_size: NA
cdr3_aa: CASSPRGGSNQPQHF
cdr3_nt: TGTGCCAGCAGCCCCAGGGGTGGGAGCAATCAGCCCCAGCATTTT

d_call: NA
j_call: TRBJ1-5
v_call: TRBV2
clone_size: NA
cdr3_aa: CASSAGSNQPQHF
cdr3_nt: TGTGCCAGCAGCGCCGGGAGTAATCAGCCCCAGCATTTT

d_call: NA
j_call: TRBJ2-7
v_call: TRBV2
clone_size: once
cdr3_aa: CASAPGRGSREQYF
cdr3_nt: TGTGCCAGCGCCCCCGGCAGGGGAAGTCGCGAGCAGTACTTC

d_call: NA
j_call: TRBJ1-2
v_call: TRBV28
clone_size: NA
cdr3_aa: CASSIDSNYGYTF
cdr3_nt: TGTGCCAGCAGTATTGACAGTAACTATGGCTACACCTTC

d_call: TRBD2
j_call: TRBJ2-1
v_call: TRBV4-2
clone_size: few
cdr3_aa: CASSQDVVLLAGRNEQFF
cdr3_nt: TGTGCCAGCAGCCAAGATGTGGTTTTGCTAGCGGGAAGAAATGAGCAGTTCTTC

d_call: TRBD1
j_call: TRBJ1-2
v_call: TRBV29-1
clone_size: NA
cdr3_aa: CSVLQGMSIHGYTF
cdr3_nt: TGCAGCGTGTTACAGGGGATGAGCATACATGGCTACACCTTC

d_call: NA
j_call: TRBJ2-3
v_call: TRBV30
clone_size: NA
cdr3_aa: CAWSIGLAKDTQYF
cdr3_nt: TGTGCCTGGAGCATCGGGCTAGCGAAAGATACGCAGTATTTT

d_call: TRBD2
j_call: TRBJ2-1
v_call: TRBV30
clone_size: NA
cdr3_aa: CAWSGTSGPYNEQFF
cdr3_nt: TGTGCCTGGAGTGGGACTAGCGGGCCCTACAATGAGCAGTTCTTC

d_call: NA
j_call: TRBJ2-6
v_call: TRBV7-9
clone_size: NA
cdr3_aa: CSSSPTGANVLTF
cdr3_nt: TGTTCCAGCAGCCCTACTGGGGCCAACGTCCTGACTTTC

d_call: NA
j_call: TRBJ1-1
v_call: TRBV30
clone_size: NA
cdr3_aa: CAWSFPPLTAEAFF
cdr3_nt: TGTGCCTGGAGTTTTCCCCCCTTGACAGCAGAAGCTTTCTTT

d_call: TRBD2
j_call: TRBJ2-2
v_call: TRBV29-1
clone_size: NA
cdr3_aa: CSALRTSGRALPGELFF
cdr3_nt: TGCAGCGCCCTGCGGACTAGCGGGAGGGCTTTGCCCGGGGAGCTGTTTTTT

d_call: TRBD1
j_call: TRBJ1-5
v_call: TRBV7-2
clone_size: NA
cdr3_aa: CASRVGTDGPQHF
cdr3_nt: TGTGCCTCCCGAGTAGGGACAGACGGACCCCAGCATTTT

d_call: TRBD2
j_call: TRBJ2-5
v_call: TRBV27
clone_size: NA
cdr3_aa: CASRLAGGDETQYF
cdr3_nt: TGTGCCTCCCGGTTAGCGGGAGGGGATGAGACCCAGTACTTC

d_call: TRBD1
j_call: TRBJ2-1
v_call: TRBV14
clone_size: once
cdr3_aa: CASSFQQGNEQFF
cdr3_nt: TGTGCCAGCAGCTTTCAACAGGGGAATGAGCAGTTCTTC

d_call: NA
j_call: TRBJ2-3
v_call: TRBV7-3
clone_size: NA
cdr3_aa: CASSPRDLGTQYF
cdr3_nt: TGTGCCAGCAGCCCCCGCGATCTCGGTACGCAGTATTTT

d_call: TRBD1
j_call: TRBJ1-5
v_call: TRBV19
clone_size: NA
cdr3_aa: CASGTGNQPQHF
cdr3_nt: TGTGCCAGCGGGACAGGGAATCAGCCCCAGCATTTT

d_call: NA
j_call: TRBJ2-1
v_call: TRBV29-1
clone_size: NA
cdr3_aa: CSVRDSRVDNEQFF
cdr3_nt: TGCAGCGTTCGCGACTCCAGGGTGGACAATGAGCAGTTCTTC

d_call: NA
j_call: TRBJ1-1
v_call: TRBV6-1
clone_size: NA
cdr3_aa: CASSEITEAFF
cdr3_nt: TGTGCCAGCAGCGAGATCACTGAAGCTTTCTTT

d_call: TRBD1
j_call: TRBJ1-2
v_call: TRBV19
clone_size: NA
cdr3_aa: CASSSPDRAEGYTF
cdr3_nt: TGTGCCAGTAGTTCACCCGACAGGGCGGAGGGCTACACCTTC

d_call: TRBD1
j_call: TRBJ1-5
v_call: TRBV28
clone_size: NA
cdr3_aa: CASSWGQSHQPQHF
cdr3_nt: TGTGCCAGCAGTTGGGGACAGTCCCATCAGCCCCAGCATTTT

d_call: TRBD2
j_call: TRBJ2-1
v_call: TRBV7-9
clone_size: NA
cdr3_aa: CASRPILWAGGPDEQFF
cdr3_nt: TGTGCCAGCAGACCAATTCTCTGGGCGGGAGGGCCGGATGAGCAGTTCTTC

d_call: NA
j_call: TRBJ2-3
v_call: TRBV7-3
clone_size: NA
cdr3_aa: CASSWGGGTDTQYF
cdr3_nt: TGTGCCAGCAGCTGGGGAGGTGGCACAGATACGCAGTATTTT

d_call: NA
j_call: TRBJ2-2
v_call: TRBV27
clone_size: NA
cdr3_aa: CASQSAGISPGELFF
cdr3_nt: TGTGCCAGCCAGAGTGCGGGAATCTCACCCGGGGAGCTGTTTTTT

d_call: NA
j_call: TRBJ1-1
v_call: TRBV7-9
clone_size: NA
cdr3_aa: CSSSLERGNTEAFF
cdr3_nt: TGTTCCAGCAGCTTAGAGCGGGGGAACACTGAAGCTTTCTTT